The 23 T cell receptor beta chains reported below all come from one sample, sequenced in a study of T-cell reconstitution after alpha-beta-depleted transplantation in children. Unique molecular identifiers were used to barcode this TCRbeta library. MiXCR, run by TCRdb on the PCR reads, gives a single entry per CDR3 protein. The sample has about 260,000 distinct CDR3 sequences; around 8% are singletons. Sequences were derived from PBMCs, mostly from graft donor cells, sampled 180 days after TCRalphabeta/CD19-depleted stem cell transplant. Receptor source: a male patient younger than 18 who had a stem cell transplant for acute lymphoblastic leukemia, so the T cells may come from the graft donor.

The sample holds a few counts of this clonotype. A much larger clone lies a single base off, so this may be a read error. V usage is TRBV5-1 and J usage is TRBJ2-3; the match to TRBD1 covers 8 bases. The germline V gene encodes CDR1 SGHRS and CDR2 YFSETQ. CDR3 length equals 12 residues. CDR3 region: CTSTLDREEQYF. The CDR3 coding sequence is TGCACCAGCACCCTGGACAGGGAGGAGCAGTATTTT.

This clonotype was picked up many times. DNA of the CDR3: TGTGCCAGCAGCCCTATAACCAAGCTGGGGGCTTCACCCCTCCACTTT. Protein: CASSPITKLGASPLHF. The V call is TRBV11-2, the J call TRBJ1-6, with D tentatively TRBD1 (6 bases). This CDR3 comprises 16 residues. V was cut by 5 bases and J by 9 bases, with 20 bases left in between. From germline, CDR1 is SGHAT and CDR2 FQNNGV.

This clonotype has more than one count but fewer than ten. The J gene is TRBJ2-7, the V gene TRBV4-3; no clear D. V was cut by 0 bases and J by 5 bases, with 11 bases left in between. Germline CDR1 is LGHNA and CDR2 is YSLEER. This CDR3 is built from 14 residues. The CDR3 bases are TGCGCCAGCAGCCAAGATTCTGACACTCACGAGCAGTACTTC. It specifies CASSQDSDTHEQYF.

This clonotype has ten or more counts. The V call is TRBV6-5, the J call TRBJ2-1, with D possibly TRBD2 on 5 matching bases. In germline, CDR1 is MNHEY, CDR2 SVGAGI. This CDR3 region has 12 residues. Trimming shortened V by 7 bases and J by 6 bases, and 10 bases separated the two germline ends. The CDR3 spells CASKTRANEQFF. CDR3 in DNA: TGTGCCAGCAAAACTAGAGCCAATGAGCAGTTCTTC.

This clonotype was found many times. The chain is built from TRBV29-1 and TRBJ1-2; D is unresolved. V was pared by 6 bases and J by 8 bases, with 13 bases between. The CDR3 is 11 residues long. Germline V lookup: CDR1 SQVTM, CDR2 ANQGSEA. The CDR3 sequence is CSVDQQKGYTF. In nucleotides, the CDR3 is TGCAGCGTGGACCAGCAGAAGGGCTACACCTTC.

This clonotype came up many times. V gene TRBV18 combines with J gene TRBJ1-4; D is perhaps TRBD1 (6 bases). In germline, CDR1 is KGHSH, CDR2 LQKENI. The CDR3 sequence is 15 residues long. V gave up 2 bases and J gave up 7 bases, with 14 bases separating them. CDR3 coding DNA: TGTGCCAGCTCACCAGACAGGATCGGTGGTGAAAAACTGTTTTTT. Translating it yields CASSPDRIGGEKLFF. The variable domain in full, with the rest retrieved from reference TRBV18 and TRBJ1-4, is NAGVMQNPRHLVRRRGQEARLRCSPMKGHSHVYWYRQLPEEGLKFMVYLQKENIIDESGMPKERFSAEFPKEGPSILRIQQVVRGDSAAYFCASSPDRIGGEKLFFGSGTQLSVL.

This chain links TRBV11-3 with TRBJ2-1; D is unclear. The germline V gene has CDR1 SGHNT and CDR2 YENEEA. Trimming took off 7 bases at V and 5 bases at J, with 9 bases between the two ends. There are 12 residues in the CDR3. As DNA, the CDR3 is TGTGCCAGCAAGTCTGGGGACAATGAGCAGTTCTTC. This gives the protein CASKSGDNEQFF.

This clonotype was recorded a few times. The V and J genes are TRBV4-3 and TRBJ2-1; the match to TRBD1 covers 11 bases. Trimming took 4 bases from V and 6 from J; bases not matched to a gene: 5. There are 15 residues in the CDR3. CDR1 and CDR2 (germline): LGHNA, YSLEER. CDR3: CASSRDRGGGNEQFF. CDR3 sequence (DNA): TGCGCCAGCAGCCGGGACAGGGGGGGGGGCAATGAGCAGTTCTTC.

This clonotype was recorded at least ten times. CDR3 residues: CASGPWTGGSDEQYF. The CDR3 nucleotides read TGTGCCAGCGGCCCCTGGACAGGGGGCAGCGACGAGCAGTACTTC. This chain uses TRBV14 with TRBJ2-7, with 11 nucleotides matching TRBD1. The CDR3 runs to 15 residues. The germline CDR1 and CDR2 sequences are SGHDN and FVKESK. J lost 5 bases, V lost 8 bases, and 11 bases had no gene match.

At least ten counts were recorded for this clonotype. The chain is built from TRBV20-1 and TRBJ1-2; no definite D call. In germline, CDR1 is DFQATT, CDR2 SNEGSKA (reference sequence). The V end was cut by 0 bases, the J end by 4 bases, with 6 bases between. This CDR3 contains 12 residues. This chain's CDR3 is CSAREVGYGYTF. CDR3 nucleotides: TGCAGTGCTAGAGAGGTCGGCTATGGCTACACCTTC.

For this clonotype: This may come from a read error, since a much larger clone is one base off. V and J are TRBV9 and TRBJ2-3, with TRBD2 identical over 7 bases. The CDR3 runs 18 residues. The V and J ends lost 2 bases and 0 bases, in that order; junction bases with no gene match: 12. CDR1 is SGDLS, CDR2 YYNGEE, per germline. Here the CDR3 DNA reads TGTGCCAGCAGCGTTCATCCCCGACCGGGAGGTAGCACAGATACGCAGTATTTT. It translates to CASSVHPRPGGSTDTQYF.

This clonotype was counted many times. The gene calls are TRBV6-2 or TRBV6-3 and TRBJ2-3; tentatively, D is TRBD1 (5 bases). Trimming shortened V by 0 bases and J by 3 bases, and 13 bases separated the two germline ends. The CDR3 has 16 residues. Germline CDR1 is MNHEY and CDR2 is SVGEGT. CDR3 region: CASSYSIPRGTDTQYF. Here the CDR3 DNA reads TGTGCCAGCAGTTACTCGATCCCAAGGGGAACAGATACGCAGTATTTT.

V gene TRBV9 combines with J gene TRBJ2-7; the D is unclear. Germline-derived CDR1 and CDR2 are SGDLS and YYNGEE. This CDR3 has 16 amino acids. V gave up 0 bases and J gave up 0 bases, with 13 bases separating them. The chain's CDR3 is CASSVGVSRSSYEQYF. The CDR3, as DNA: TGTGCCAGCAGCGTAGGAGTCAGTCGGAGCTCCTACGAGCAGTACTTC.

This clonotype was picked up many times. The J gene is TRBJ1-5, the V gene TRBV4-3; no clear D. The CDR3 is 15 residues long. Germline CDR1 reads LGHNA; CDR2 reads YSLEER. The germline V and J ends were trimmed by 2 bases and 2 bases, with 10 bases remaining between them. This CDR3 is CASSQTERGNQPQHF. Written as DNA, the CDR3 is TGCGCCAGCAGCCAAACAGAACGCGGCAATCAGCCCCAGCATTTT.

This clonotype was seen repeatedly, ten times or more. The CDR3 reads CASSFRASETQYF. DNA of the CDR3: TGTGCCAGCAGTTTTCGGGCCTCGGAGACCCAGTACTTC. The rearrangement links TRBV12-3 or TRBV12-4 to TRBJ2-5; no clear D gene. This CDR3 spans 13 amino acids. V shed 3 bases and J shed 5 bases, with 10 bases lying between them.

This clonotype was counted only a few times. V usage is TRBV20-1 and J usage is TRBJ1-2; a weak D match, TRBD1 (5 bases). This CDR3 has 15 residues. Between the trimmed V and J ends, which lost 0 bases and 11 bases, there was a span of 22 bases. Looked up from germline, CDR1 is DFQATT and CDR2 is SNEGSKA (reference sequence). The CDR3 reads CSARDLGFSSGGYTF. The CDR3 DNA reads as TGCAGTGCTAGAGATCTCGGCTTCTCGTCTGGGGGGTACACCTTC.

Concerning this clonotype itself: This sequence may be a read error, since a much larger clone differs from it by one base. This chain joins TRBV2 and TRBJ1-3, with 7 positions matching TRBD1. Per the germline V gene, CDR1 is SNHLY and CDR2 is FYNNEI. The CDR3 totals 15 residues. Written as DNA, the CDR3 is TGTGCCAGCAGTGCGGACAGGATCTGTGGAAACACTATATATTTT. Its protein product is CASSADRICGNTIYF.

The rearrangement links TRBV7-2 to TRBJ1-1; TRBD1 aligns across 7 bases. The germline V gene encodes CDR1 SGHTA and CDR2 FQGNSA. This CDR3 has 15 amino acids. With V trimmed by 4 bases and J by 5 bases, 10 bases remained unmatched. In nucleotides, the CDR3 is TGTGCCAGCAGCTCCCTAAGGGGGCATTTAACTGAAGCTTTCTTT. This sequence encodes CASSSLRGHLTEAFF.

This clonotype was recorded at least ten times. The CDR3 sequence is CASSVGQRTIPLHF. CDR3 in DNA: TGTGCCAGCAGTGTTGGACAGAGGACAATCCCCCTCCACTTT. The V and J genes are TRBV12-3 or TRBV12-4 and TRBJ1-6, with D perhaps matching TRBD1 (6 bases). The ends were cut back, 5 bases at V and 13 bases at J, with 18 bases in the middle. The CDR3 has 14 amino acids.

This clonotype was seen ten or more times. The chain uses TRBV28 and TRBJ1-4; 9 nucleotides agree with TRBD1. Trimming took 6 bases from V and 0 from J; bases not matched to a gene: 17. Germline V gene lookup returns CDR1 MDHEN and CDR2 SYDVKM. There are 20 residues in the CDR3. The CDR3 region is CASSRSRDRALGATNEKLFF. DNA of the CDR3: TGTGCCAGCAGCCGTTCCCGGGACAGGGCCCTCGGGGCAACTAATGAAAAACTGTTTTTT.

This clonotype was observed at least ten times. The chain links TRBV20-1 to TRBJ1-3; a possible D gene is TRBD1 (6 bases). V was pared by 6 bases and J by 4 bases, with 13 bases between. The CDR3 extends over 13 amino acids. CDR1 DFQATT and CDR2 SNEGSKA come from the germline V gene (reference sequence). CDR3 sequence: CSAPPGDGNTIYF. In DNA form, the CDR3 reads TGCAGTGCACCGCCAGGGGACGGAAACACCATATATTTT.

V and J are TRBV6-4 and TRBJ2-7; 10 nucleotides line up with TRBD1. Germline V lookup: CDR1 MRHNA, CDR2 SNTAGT. This CDR3 comprises 16 residues. Unmatched junction bases numbered 4, after V lost 0 bases and J lost 2 bases. The CDR3 DNA follows: TGTGCCAGCAGTGACTCCCGGGACAGGGGTACCTACGAGCAGTACTTC. Protein: CASSDSRDRGTYEQYF.

The sample holds many counts of this clonotype. The V call is TRBV28, the J call TRBJ1-1, with D perhaps TRBD1 (5 bases). There are 18 residues in the CDR3. The germline V gene encodes CDR1 MDHEN and CDR2 SYDVKM. Trimming stripped 7 bases from V and 3 bases from J, with 27 bases between. CDR3 in DNA: TGTGCCAGCAAGGTATCTGGCCGCTGGGGGGGAATAGACACTGAAGCTTTCTTT. Translated, it gives CASKVSGRWGGIDTEAFF.